This T cell receptor beta chain was retrieved from a study of beta chain features in type 1 diabetes. The study's findings and limits: The study found that naive, central memory and Treg TCRB repertoires appeared more similar in patients than in healthy donors. Sequencing of cDNA might inflate the share of cells that strongly express TCR. Researchers report that Type 1 diabetes patients had moderately but significantly shorter TCRB CDR3s across all four CD4+ subsets.

Remarks on this clone: Its antigen is undetermined.

The CDR3 covers 18 residues. V was pared by 6 bases and J by 0 bases, with 10 bases of the junction left unmatched. Germline lookup yields CDR1 MDHEN and CDR2 SYDVKM. The sequenced template was cDNA made from the entire isolated RNA. Measured with immunoSEQ multiplex PCR; TCRdb has only the in-frame clones, and not every one. The sample has 150,000 to 190,000 clones, around 8.5% seen once. The V gene is TRBV28, the J gene TRBJ1-5, with 11 bases matching TRBD1. This clonotype originated in a man aged 18 to 29 in good health. The sample taken for sequencing was central memory CD4+ T cells from blood. CDR3: CASRPPDRGLRSNQPQHF. CDR3 DNA: TGTGCCAGCAGACCGCCGGACAGGGGGCTTCGTAGCAATCAGCCCCAGCATTTT. Full variable domain (missing parts from reference TRBV28 and TRBJ1-5): DVKVTQSSRYLVKRTGEKVFLECVQDMDHENMFWYRQDPGLGLRLIYFSYDVKMKEKGDIPEGYSVSREKKERFSLILESASTNQTSMYLCASRPPDRGLRSNQPQHFGDGTRLSIL.